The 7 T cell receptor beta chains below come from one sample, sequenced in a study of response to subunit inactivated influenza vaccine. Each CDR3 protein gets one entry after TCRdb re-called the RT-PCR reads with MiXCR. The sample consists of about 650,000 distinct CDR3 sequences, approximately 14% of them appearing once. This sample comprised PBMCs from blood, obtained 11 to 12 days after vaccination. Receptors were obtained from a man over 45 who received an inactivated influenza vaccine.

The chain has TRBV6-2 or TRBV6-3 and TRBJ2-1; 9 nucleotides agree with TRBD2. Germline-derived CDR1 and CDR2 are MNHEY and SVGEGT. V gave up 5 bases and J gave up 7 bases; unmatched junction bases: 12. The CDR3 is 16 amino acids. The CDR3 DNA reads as TGTGCCAGCAGTCCCCATAGCGGGAGCGGTTCTAATGAGCAGTTCTTC. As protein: CASSPHSGSGSNEQFF.

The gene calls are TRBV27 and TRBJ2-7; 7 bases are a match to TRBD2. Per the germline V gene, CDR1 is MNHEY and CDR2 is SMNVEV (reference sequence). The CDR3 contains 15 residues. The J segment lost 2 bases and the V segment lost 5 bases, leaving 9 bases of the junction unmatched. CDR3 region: CASSPTGGGTYEQYF. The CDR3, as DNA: TGTGCCAGCAGTCCCACCGGGGGAGGGACCTACGAGCAGTACTTC.

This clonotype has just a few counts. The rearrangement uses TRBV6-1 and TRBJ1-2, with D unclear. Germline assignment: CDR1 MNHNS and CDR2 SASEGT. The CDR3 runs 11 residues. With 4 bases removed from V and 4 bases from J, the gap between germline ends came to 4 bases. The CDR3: CASSGAYGYTF. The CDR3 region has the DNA TGTGCCAGCAGTGGAGCCTATGGCTACACCTTC.

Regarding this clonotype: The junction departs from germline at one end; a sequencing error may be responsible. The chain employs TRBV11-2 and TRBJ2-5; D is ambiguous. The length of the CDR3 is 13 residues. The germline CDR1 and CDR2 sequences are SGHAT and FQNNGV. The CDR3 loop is CASSRGPQETEYF. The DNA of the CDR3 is TGTGCCAGCAGCCGCGGTCCGCAGGAGACCGAGTACTTC.

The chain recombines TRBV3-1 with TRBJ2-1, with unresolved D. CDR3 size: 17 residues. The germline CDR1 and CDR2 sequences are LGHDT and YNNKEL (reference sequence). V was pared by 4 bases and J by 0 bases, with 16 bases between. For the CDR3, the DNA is TGTGCCAGCAGCCGGATTGGCGGTATGAGCTCCTACAATGAGCAGTTCTTC. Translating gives CASSRIGGMSSYNEQFF.

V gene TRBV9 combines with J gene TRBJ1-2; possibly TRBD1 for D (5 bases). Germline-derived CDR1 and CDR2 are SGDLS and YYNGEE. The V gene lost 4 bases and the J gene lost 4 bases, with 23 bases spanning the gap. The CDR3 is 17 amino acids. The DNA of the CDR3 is TGTGCCAGCAGCCCCCGACCGATACGGGACGCGGGCTATGGCTACACCTTC. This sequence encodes CASSPRPIRDAGYGYTF. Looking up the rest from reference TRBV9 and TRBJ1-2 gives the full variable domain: DSGVTQTPKHLITATGQRVTLRCSPRSGDLSVYWYQQSLDQGLQFLIQYYNGEERAKGNILERFSAQQFPDLHSELNLSSLELGDSALYFCASSPRPIRDAGYGYTFGSGTRLTVV.

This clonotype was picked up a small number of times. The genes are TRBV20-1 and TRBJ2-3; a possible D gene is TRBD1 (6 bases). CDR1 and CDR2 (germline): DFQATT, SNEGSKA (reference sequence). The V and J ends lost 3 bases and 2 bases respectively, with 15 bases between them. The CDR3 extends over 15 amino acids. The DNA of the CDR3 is TGCAGTGCTAGGAGACAGGCTCGTCTCACAGATACGCAGTATTTT. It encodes CSARRQARLTDTQYF.